These 23 T cell receptor beta chains were sequenced from one sample in a study of vaccination effects on CD4 cells after COVID-19. Repertoires were generated with immunoSEQ multiplex PCR, while TCRdb's copy carries only in-frame clones and drops some. The sample yields about 47,000 clones, 76% seen once. No antigens are known for them. A roughly ten-day culture period preceded the isolation of CD4+ T cells. The source material was CD4+ T cells from PBMCs cultured without peptide, sampled before COVID-19 vaccination. These receptors all come from a human donor who had a prior SARS-CoV-2 infection.

This chain connects TRBV7-9 to TRBJ2-1, with no clear D. Trimming shortened V by 2 bases and J by 0 bases, and 11 bases separated the two germline ends. The V gene's germline CDR1 is SEHNR and CDR2 FQNEAQ (reference sequence). CDR3 length: 16 amino acids. The CDR3 sequence is CASSLPRLSSYNEQFF. CDR3 nucleotides: TGTGCCAGCAGCTTACCGCGTCTTAGCTCCTACAATGAGCAGTTCTTC.

The V and J genes are TRBV5-1 and TRBJ1-2, with D perhaps matching TRBD1 (5 bases). V lost 3 bases and J 0 bases, leaving 15 bases between the germline ends. Per the germline V gene, CDR1 is SGHRS and CDR2 is YFSETQ. There are 16 residues in the CDR3. The CDR3 loop reads CASSSQGVSANYGYTF. In nucleotides, the CDR3 is TGCGCCAGCAGCTCGCAGGGCGTCAGCGCTAACTATGGCTACACCTTC. Complete variable domain (other parts from reference TRBV5-1 and TRBJ1-2): KAGVTQTPRYLIKTRGQQVTLSCSPISGHRSVSWYQQTPGQGLQFLFEYFSETQRNKGNFPGRFSGRQFSNSRSEMNVSTLELGDSALYLCASSSQGVSANYGYTFGSGTRLTVV.

The gene calls are TRBV6-5 and TRBJ1-2; TRBD1 agrees at 7 bases. The germline gives CDR1 MNHEY, CDR2 SVGAGI. Trimming cost V 7 bases and J 4 bases; bases outside gene matches: 12. The CDR3 is 15 amino acids. CDR3 region: CASKGSWQGGYGYTF. The CDR3, as DNA: TGTGCCAGCAAAGGGTCGTGGCAGGGGGGCTATGGCTACACCTTC.

The J gene is TRBJ2-2, the V gene TRBV4-2; D is possibly TRBD1 (5 bases). V lost 0 bases and J 0 bases, leaving 11 bases between the germline ends. The CDR3 loop spans 17 amino acids. CDR1 is LGHNA, CDR2 YNFKEQ, per germline. This chain's CDR3 is CASSQEGETSNTGELFF. CDR3 coding DNA: TGTGCCAGCAGCCAAGAAGGGGAAACTTCGAACACCGGGGAGCTGTTTTTT.

The chain employs TRBV2 and TRBJ1-5, with D tentatively TRBD1 (6 bases). Trimming took off 5 bases at V and 5 bases at J, with 13 bases between the two ends. The V gene's germline CDR1 is SNHLY and CDR2 FYNNEI. The CDR3 runs 14 residues. Written as DNA, the CDR3 is TGTGCCAGCAGTTTACAGGGAATTGATCAGCCCCAGCATTTT. Amino acid sequence: CASSLQGIDQPQHF.

The gene calls are TRBV11-2 and TRBJ2-3; perhaps TRBD2 as D (6 bases). Germline loops: CDR1 SGHAT, CDR2 FQNNGV. V lost 8 bases to trimming and J lost 6 bases, with 18 bases between them. This CDR3 spans 14 amino acids. The CDR3 reads CASGPGLAADTQYF. CDR3 nucleotides: TGTGCCAGCGGGCCGGGACTCGCTGCCGATACGCAGTATTTT.

J is TRBJ2-2 and V is TRBV24-1; D remains unclear. Germline CDR1 KGHDR, CDR2 SFDVKD. Trimming shortened V by 3 bases and J by 6 bases, and 13 bases separated the two germline ends. The CDR3 has 15 amino acids. CDR3 sequence (DNA): TGTGCCACCAGTGATAATAGGGCGGCGTCCGGGGAGCTGTTTTTT. Amino acid sequence: CATSDNRAASGELFF.

V is TRBV5-4 and J is TRBJ1-1; 7 bases align to TRBD1. The CDR3 totals 14 residues. The germline V gene has CDR1 SGHNT and CDR2 YYREEE (reference sequence). The J segment lost 1 base and the V segment lost 2 bases, leaving 2 bases of the junction unmatched. The CDR3 sequence is CASSFDRANTEAFF. The CDR3 nucleotides read TGTGCCAGCAGCTTCGACAGGGCGAACACTGAAGCTTTCTTT.

The rearrangement joins TRBV2 to TRBJ2-7; TRBD2 is a possible D gene (5 bases). In germline, CDR1 is SNHLY, CDR2 FYNNEI. This CDR3 comprises 15 residues. V was shortened by 4 bases and J by 1 base, with 14 bases between the two germline ends. The DNA for the CDR3 is TGTGCCAGCAGTGTAGAGGGCGGCCCATCCTACGAGCAGTACTTC. It codes for CASSVEGGPSYEQYF.

The chain uses TRBV19 and TRBJ1-5, with TRBD1 matching over 7 bases. V dropped 4 bases and J dropped 5; count of bases not matched to a gene: 8. The CDR3 has 15 residues. Per the germline V gene, CDR1 is LNHDA and CDR2 is SQIVND (reference sequence). This CDR3 is CASSREQTGYQPQHF. CDR3 coding DNA: TGTGCCAGTAGTAGAGAGCAGACAGGGTATCAGCCCCAGCATTTT.

This clone occurred once. The V call is TRBV27, the J call TRBJ1-2; 10 bases map to TRBD1. The CDR3 covers 14 residues. The germline gives CDR1 MNHEY, CDR2 SMNVEV (reference sequence). V lost 7 bases to trimming and J lost 8 bases; unmatched junction nucleotides: 10. CDR3 sequence (DNA): TGTGCCAGCACCGCCCCGGGACAGGGGCGCGGCTACACCTTC. Translation gives CASTAPGQGRGYTF.

The chain couples TRBV6-5 to TRBJ2-1, with 10 bases that match TRBD1. Looked up from germline, CDR1 is MNHEY and CDR2 is SVGAGI. With V trimmed by 6 bases and J by 4 bases, 3 bases remained unmatched. This CDR3 has 14 amino acids. CDR3 region: CASRRDRGYNEQFF. CDR3 in DNA: TGTGCCAGCAGGCGGGACAGGGGATACAATGAGCAGTTCTTC.

This chain joins TRBV7-9 and TRBJ2-1; D unresolved. Germline CDR1 is SEHNR and CDR2 is FQNEAQ (reference sequence). Trimming shortened V by 1 base and J by 7 bases, and 11 bases separated the two germline ends. This CDR3 spans 14 amino acids. The DNA of the CDR3 is TGTGCCAGCAGCTTAGAAGGGCTAGTGAATGAGCAGTTCTTC. As protein: CASSLEGLVNEQFF.

The chain uses TRBV19 and TRBJ2-2, with 7 bases aligning to TRBD2. This CDR3 is 17 amino acids long. V was pared by 0 bases and J by 4 bases, with 8 bases of the junction left unmatched. Germline CDR1 is LNHDA and CDR2 is SQIVND (reference sequence). The CDR3 reads CASSIDLQRGGTGELFF. The CDR3 DNA reads TGTGCCAGTAGTATAGATCTCCAGCGGGGAGGCACCGGGGAGCTGTTTTTT.

This clone showed up just once. The genes are TRBV18 and TRBJ2-2, with 7 bases fitting TRBD2. The CDR3 length is 16 residues. Trimming removed 4 bases from V and 6 bases from J; junction bases left unmatched: 11. Germline V gene lookup returns CDR1 KGHSH and CDR2 LQKENI. The CDR3 coding sequence is TGTGCCAGCTCACTATCAAGAAGCGGGGCGTCCGGGGAGCTGTTTTTT. Translation: CASSLSRSGASGELFF.

The chain recombines TRBV18 with TRBJ1-2; D remains unclear. Trimming took off 2 bases at V and 2 bases at J, with 12 bases between the two ends. The CDR3 covers 15 residues. Germline V gene lookup returns CDR1 KGHSH and CDR2 LQKENI. The CDR3, as DNA: TGTGCCAGCTCACCAGACTACGGGCGGAACTATGGCTACACCTTC. Encoded protein: CASSPDYGRNYGYTF.

The J gene is TRBJ2-5, the V gene TRBV3-1 (or the pseudogene TRBV3-2); TRBD2 matches at 7 bases. The CDR3 sequence is 14 residues long. With V trimmed by 4 bases and J by 4 bases, 6 bases remained unmatched. Germline-derived CDR1 and CDR2 are LGHDT and YNNKEL (reference sequence). The CDR3 protein is CASSPAGARETQYF. The CDR3 bases are TGTGCCAGCAGCCCCGCGGGAGCCCGAGAGACCCAGTACTTC.

The V call is TRBV7-8, the J call TRBJ2-1; D possibly corresponds to TRBD2 (6 bases). In germline, CDR1 is SGHVS, CDR2 FQNEAQ. Trimming cost V 1 base and J 8 bases, with 12 bases left between them. The CDR3 runs 14 residues. CDR3 protein: CASSLDLGGDEQFF. For the CDR3, the DNA is TGTGCCAGCAGCTTAGATTTGGGAGGCGATGAGCAGTTCTTC.

This clone was observed a handful of times. The gene calls are TRBV5-1 and TRBJ2-3, with D possibly being TRBD2 (6 bases). The germline V gene has CDR1 SGHRS and CDR2 YFSETQ. V was cut by 2 bases and J by 0 bases, with 10 bases left in between. The CDR3 length is 15 residues. CDR3 bases: TGCGCCAGCAGCTTTGCGGGGATGAGCACAGATACGCAGTATTTT. Amino acid sequence: CASSFAGMSTDTQYF.

In nucleotides, the CDR3 is TGTGCCAGCAGCCATACAGGTTTCCCACCCCTCCACTTT. Protein product: CASSHTGFPPLHF. This chain uses TRBV3-1 (or the pseudogene TRBV3-2) with TRBJ1-6, with D possibly being TRBD1 (5 bases). The germline CDR1 and CDR2 sequences are LGHDT and YNNKEL (reference sequence). V shed 3 bases and J shed 11 bases, with 11 bases lying between them. There are 13 residues in the CDR3.

This clone was observed once. The chain uses TRBV27 and TRBJ1-5, with D possibly matching TRBD1 (5 bases). This CDR3 spans 15 amino acids. V lost 3 bases and J 4 bases, leaving 13 bases between the germline ends. Germline V lookup: CDR1 MNHEY, CDR2 SMNVEV (reference sequence). The CDR3 sequence is CASSLMFGGNQPQHF. In DNA, the CDR3 is TGTGCCAGCAGTTTGATGTTCGGGGGTAATCAGCCCCAGCATTTT.

This clone appeared once. The V gene is TRBV5-8, the J gene TRBJ2-3; 8 nucleotides line up with TRBD2. J gave up 5 bases and V 0 bases, and 5 bases lay outside the gene matches. The CDR3 runs 15 residues. CDR1 is SGHTS and CDR2 is YDEGEE in the germline V gene. CDR3 protein: CASSLEGTRGDTQYF. DNA for the CDR3: TGTGCCAGCAGCTTGGAAGGGACTAGAGGAGATACGCAGTATTTT. Filled out from reference TRBV5-8 and TRBJ2-3, the complete variable domain reads EAGVTQSPTHLIKTRGQQATLRCSPISGHTSVYWYQQALGLGLQFLLWYDEGEERNRGNFPPRFSGRQFPNYSSELNVNALELEDSALYLCASSLEGTRGDTQYFGPGTRLTVL.

This clone was counted once. This chain links TRBV5-8 with TRBJ2-2; D gene unclear. The germline gives CDR1 SGHTS, CDR2 YDEGEE. This CDR3 comprises 16 residues. V dropped 2 bases and J dropped 0 bases, with 11 bases sitting between them. The CDR3 loop reads CASSFWTVSNTGELFF. In DNA form, the CDR3 reads TGTGCCAGCAGCTTTTGGACGGTTTCGAACACCGGGGAGCTGTTTTTT.